One T cell receptor (beta chain) is described in this entry. The data were obtained in a study of control samples from healthy donors and cancer patients. The data were produced by immunoSEQ multiplex PCR, yet TCRdb's version contains in-frame clones alone and is incomplete. The sample gives 55,000 to 70,000 clones, 75% to 95% of which show up once; around 0.91% is in the top ten. Trimming cost V 4 bases and J 6 bases, with 5 bases left between them. The CDR3 is 11 amino acids. The germline V gene encodes CDR1 LGHNA and CDR2 YNFKEQ. The TCR comes from a man between 25 and 39 years old with colorectal cancer. The rearrangement links TRBV4-2 to TRBJ2-3; D is unclear. Sample: PBMCs. CDR3 bases: TGTGCCAGCAGCCTGGGGGATACGCAGTATTTT. Translated: CASSLGDTQYF.